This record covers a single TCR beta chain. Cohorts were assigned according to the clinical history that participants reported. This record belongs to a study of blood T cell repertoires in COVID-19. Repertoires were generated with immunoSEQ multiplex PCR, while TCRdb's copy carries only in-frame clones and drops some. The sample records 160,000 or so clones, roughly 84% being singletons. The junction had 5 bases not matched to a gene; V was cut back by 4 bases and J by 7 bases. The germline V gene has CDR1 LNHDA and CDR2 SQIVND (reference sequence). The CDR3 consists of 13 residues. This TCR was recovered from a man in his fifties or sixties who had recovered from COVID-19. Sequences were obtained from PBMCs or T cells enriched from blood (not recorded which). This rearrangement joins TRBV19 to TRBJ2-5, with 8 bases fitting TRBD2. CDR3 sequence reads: CASSKRERGTQYF. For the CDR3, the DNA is TGTGCCAGTAGTAAGCGGGAGCGAGGGACCCAGTACTTC.